This TCR beta chain was profiled in a study of tumor and adjacent non-tumor tissue in lung cancer. On the study more broadly: Approximately 4.2 million productive TCRbeta reads were obtained per sample on average.

A modified ARM-PCR protocol with three rounds of nested PCR amplified TCRbeta. A single record per CDR3 protein comes from TCRdb applying MiXCR to the multiplex PCR reads. This sample has roughly 150,000 distinct CDR3 sequences, with 60% to 70% found just once. This clonotype was found many times. Germline-derived CDR1 and CDR2 are SGHVS and FQNEAQ. Trimming took off 1 base at V and 12 bases at J, with 16 bases between the two ends. CDR3 length equals 14 residues. RNA was extracted from bulk tissue without any cell sorting. The TCR sequence derives from a man in his sixties with small cell lung cancer. The chain links TRBV7-8 to TRBJ2-1; the D call may be TRBD1 or TRBD2 (5 bases each). Sequenced input: lung tumor tissue. Here the CDR3 reads CASSLEVRRGAQFF. CDR3 nucleotide sequence: TGTGCCAGCAGCTTAGAAGTGCGGCGAGGGGCGCAGTTCTTC.